This paragraph covers one T cell receptor beta chain sequence. Its antigen is not identified. Other DNA sequences of this sample code for an identical CDR3. The sample comes from a study of Ad26.COV2.S vaccination and SARS-CoV-2 variants. Study results and limitations: Comparable non-spike TCR breadth was observed in vaccine and placebo recipients. Vaccine recipients surpassed placebo recipients in spike-specific TCR breadth.

Clones were sequenced by immunoSEQ multiplex PCR, and TCRdb holds only the in-frame ones, with some missing. Of under 400,000 clones detected, around 86% appear once; the ten largest clones hold about 3.4%. Treatment in this sample: about 20 received Ad26.COV2.S at low or high dose, single or two shots; about five received placebo; per-sample allocation not given. The study sampled participants on day 63 after the first vaccine or placebo injection. A Boston donor was an adult aged 18-55 years. CDR1 is SQVTM, CDR2 ANQGSEA, per germline. V shed 6 bases and J 0 bases; nucleotides not matched to a gene: 0. The CDR3 covers 13 residues.

The material sequenced was peripheral blood, taken in a trial of Ad26.COV2.S vaccine versus placebo. The source is a person aged 18-60 years who received the Ad26.COV2.S COVID-19 vaccine or a placebo. This rearrangement joins TRBV29-1 to TRBJ2-2, with 8 bases that match TRBD1. CDR3 in amino acids: CSVDRANTGELFF. The CDR3 DNA follows: TGCAGCGTGGACAGGGCGAACACCGGGGAGCTGTTTTTT.